One TCR beta chain is described in this entry. Its recognized antigen is unknown. These data originate in a study of T cells expressing NK-cell markers (dated by TCRdb to between 2020 and 2021). Describing the broader study: In sorted CD3+CD56+NKG2C+, CD3+CD56+NKG2C- and CD3+CD56-NKG2C+ T-cell subsets from eight donors, TCR beta-chain repertoires were profiled. Among the eight sequenced donors, only one was HCMV-seronegative, while the other seven were HCMV-seropositive. The eight sequenced donors were randomly selected healthy volunteers, three men and five women. Libraries were sequenced as 2 x 150 bp reads on Illumina HiSeq 2000/2500, MiSeq or NextSeq.

Sequencer: Illumina HiSeq 2000. 5'RACE template switching, by which a universal primer site and unique molecular identifiers were added, was used to make TCR beta cDNA libraries. Synthesis of cDNA was primed from the TCR beta constant segment and was followed by two consecutive PCR amplification steps. The study's processing was this. MIGEC was used to demultiplex reads and group the reads by UMI, and MiTCR was used to assemble and quantify clonotypes. To exclude erroneous sequences, any TCR cDNA sequence not supported by at least two reads was discarded. The tcR package was used for downstream repertoire analysis, and clonotypes were matched between fractions using CDR3 nucleotide sequence together with V segment. Antigen specificity was annotated against VDJdb with VDJmatch, allowing one amino acid substitution in CDR3. TCRdb reprocessed the reads, so every CDR3 protein sequence counts as one entry and DNA is not shown. The authors' filters were not applied to this entry. This sample's table lists about half a million distinct CDR3 sequences. The ten largest clonotypes hold approximately 1.4% of the sample.

A commercial ELISA kit detecting HCMV-specific IgG in serum was used to determine HCMV serostatus. Peripheral blood mononuclear cells were isolated from blood by Ficoll density gradient centrifugation. The study at large found these results: In a handful of donors, the dominant CD3+CD56+NKG2C+ clonotypes were among the top 10 CD8+ clonotypes and accounted for about 1.0-7.5% of CD8+ T cells. Whether the expanded NKG2C-expressing T cell clones were specific for HCMV antigens remained unclear. Those dominant clonotypes were again the most abundant among CD3+CD56-NKG2C+ cells in several donors, at roughly 28.3-60.1%.

The germline V gene sets CDR1 to SGHTA and CDR2 to FQGNSA. From the cysteine through the phenylalanine, the CDR3 covers 15 amino acids. No DNA accompanies this entry. Source material: blood T cells: a sorted CD56 or NKG2C T cell subset, CD4+ or CD8+ T cells, or bulk PBMC T cells (not recorded which). The chain joins TRBV7-2 to TRBJ2-3; checking the TCRdb D call of TRBD2 is not possible without DNA. This sequence was found in a woman aged 50 to 65 in good health. Donor details come from another sample of the same person, matched by shared clones. The CDR3 region has the sequence CASSLKSGSADTQYF.